Each of the 28 T cell receptor beta chains below was sequenced from the same sample in a study of tumor-infiltrating T cells and Merkel cell polyomavirus. For the study at large: The study examined CD8+ T cells specific for the Merkel cell polyomavirus KLL epitope.

All patients' tumors stained robustly positive for Merkel cell polyomavirus Large T antigen by immunohistochemistry. The protocol was immunoSEQ multiplex PCR, while the TCRdb copy is restricted to in-frame clones and leaves out a portion. The table includes more than 20,000 clones, roughly 85% detected once. The sample consisted of lymph node tissue. Receptors were obtained from a man in his forties or fifties with Merkel cell carcinoma.

This chain's CDR3 is CASSPFHLKETQYF. The CDR3 DNA is TGTGCCAGCAGCCCCTTTCACCTAAAAGAGACCCAGTACTTC. J is TRBJ2-5 and V is TRBV7-8; D remains unclear. Trimming stripped 5 bases from V and 3 bases from J, with 13 bases between. The CDR3 totals 14 residues. Germline CDR1 and CDR2: SGHVS and FQNEAQ.

The CDR3 loop reads CASSFPRTGGARSPLHF. The CDR3 DNA is TGTGCCAGCAGTTTCCCCCGGACAGGGGGCGCGCGGTCACCCCTCCACTTT. The rearrangement joins TRBV28 to TRBJ1-6, with 11 nucleotides matching TRBD1. Trimming took 3 bases from V and 10 from J; bases not matched to a gene: 11. The germline V gene has CDR1 MDHEN and CDR2 SYDVKM. The CDR3 runs to 17 residues.

The sample holds one count of this clone. CDR3 amino acids: CASSSLLRDRGTYEQYF. The CDR3 DNA reads as TGTGCCAGCAGCAGCCTGCTCCGGGACAGGGGAACCTACGAGCAGTACTTC. The V call is TRBV21-1, the J call TRBJ2-7; the table's D call, TRBD1, has no DNA check behind it. TRBV21-1 represents a pseudogene. The CDR3 has 17 amino acids.

The rearrangement uses TRBV7-2 and TRBJ1-5; 9 nucleotides align to TRBD1. V was clipped by 5 bases and J by 7 bases; unmatched bases: 6. The CDR3 spans 14 residues. CDR1 and CDR2 (germline): SGHTA, FQGNSA. The CDR3 loop reads CASSPGQGRQPQHF. In DNA form, the CDR3 reads TGTGCCAGCAGCCCCGGACAGGGGCGACAGCCCCAGCATTTT.

The chain couples TRBV13 to TRBJ1-1; TRBD1 matches 8 bases. After removal of 4 bases from V and 4 bases from J, the junction contained 11 bases not matched to a gene. The CDR3 covers 16 residues. Germline assignment: CDR1 PRHDT and CDR2 FYEKMQ (reference sequence). The CDR3 DNA reads TGTGCCAGCAGCTCCGGCCAGGGGGCGTGGGGCACTGAAGCTTTCTTT. Encoded protein: CASSSGQGAWGTEAFF.

The chain couples TRBV19 to TRBJ2-1; D may be TRBD1 (6 bases). The CDR3 totals 12 residues. CDR1 LNHDA and CDR2 SQIVND come from the germline V gene (reference sequence). V was cut by 4 bases and J by 15 bases, with 16 bases left in between. The CDR3 is CASSNRDRVGFF. In nucleotides, the CDR3 is TGTGCCAGTAGTAACAGGGACCGGGTTGGGTTCTTC.

The V and J genes are TRBV19 and TRBJ2-1, with TRBD2 matching over 8 bases. Trimming cost V 3 bases and J 9 bases; bases outside gene matches: 7. The germline gives CDR1 LNHDA, CDR2 SQIVND (reference sequence). The CDR3 totals 14 residues. CDR3 nucleotides: TGTGCCAGTAGTATGTACGGGAGGGCGGGTGAGCAGTTCTTC. Protein: CASSMYGRAGEQFF. Looking up the rest from reference TRBV19 and TRBJ2-1 gives the full variable domain: DGGITQSPKYLFRKEGQNVTLSCEQNLNHDAMYWYRQDPGQGLRLIYYSQIVNDFQKGDIAEGYSVSREKKESFPLTVTSAQKNPTAFYLCASSMYGRAGEQFFGPGTRLTVL.

The V call is TRBV27, the J call TRBJ1-4, with 8 bases lining up with TRBD1. The germline CDR1 and CDR2 sequences are MNHEY and SMNVEV (reference sequence). There are 17 residues in the CDR3. V gave up 4 bases and J gave up 4 bases; unmatched junction bases: 11. DNA of the CDR3: TGTGCCAGCAGTTCCACCCAGGGGGCTAGCGGTAATGAAAAACTGTTTTTT. This translates into CASSSTQGASGNEKLFF.

J is TRBJ2-4 and V is TRBV10-3; 13 bases match TRBD2. Germline CDR1 reads ENHRY; CDR2 reads SYGVKD. The V gene end was trimmed by 3 bases and the J gene end by 14 bases; junction bases not matched to a gene: 7. The CDR3 spans 14 residues. This chain's CDR3 is CAISDSTSGGGEYF. The CDR3 DNA reads TGTGCCATCAGTGATAGCACTAGCGGGGGGGGAGAGTACTTC.

The chain employs TRBV28 and TRBJ2-5, with 8 bases fitting TRBD1. From germline, CDR1 is MDHEN and CDR2 SYDVKM. V gave up 2 bases and J gave up 5 bases; unmatched junction bases: 4. This CDR3 has 14 amino acids. In DNA form, the CDR3 reads TGTGCCAGCAGTTTACCGACAGGGGCTGAGACCCAGTACTTC. Protein: CASSLPTGAETQYF. Based on the CDR3 plus reference TRBV28 and TRBJ2-5, the full variable domain is DVKVTQSSRYLVKRTGEKVFLECVQDMDHENMFWYRQDPGLGLRLIYFSYDVKMKEKGDIPEGYSVSREKKERFSLILESASTNQTSMYLCASSLPTGAETQYFGPGTRLLVL.

CDR3 DNA: TGTGCCAGTAGCAAGGGGCTAGCGGGAACGCAAGAGACCCAGTACTTC. Encoded protein: CASSKGLAGTQETQYF. This chain connects TRBV19 to TRBJ2-5; 9 bases match TRBD2. V lost 6 bases, J lost 2 bases, and 10 bases stayed unmatched. Germline V gene data show CDR1 as LNHDA and CDR2 as SQIVND (reference sequence). CDR3 length: 16 amino acids.

This chain uses TRBV9 with TRBJ2-5, with D unresolved. Germline CDR1 reads SGDLS; CDR2 reads YYNGEE. The CDR3 covers 14 residues. The germline V and J ends were trimmed by 0 bases and 4 bases, with 10 bases remaining between them. CDR3 region: CASSVGRSAETQYF. CDR3 sequence (DNA): TGTGCCAGCAGCGTAGGGCGGTCAGCAGAGACCCAGTACTTC.

Concerning this clone: Within the sample, other DNA sequences also encode this same CDR3. CDR3: CASSLFGAGSYEQYF. The CDR3 bases are TGTGCCAGCAGTTTATTCGGAGCGGGGTCCTACGAGCAGTACTTC. This chain links TRBV27 with TRBJ2-7; 7 nucleotides match TRBD2. V lost 1 base and J lost 1; bases outside the gene matches: 4. Germline loops: CDR1 MNHEY, CDR2 SMNVEV (reference sequence). The CDR3 length is 15 residues.

By sample share, this clone is medium-sized. The chain carries TRBV13 and TRBJ2-7; no definite D call. The germline gives CDR1 PRHDT, CDR2 FYEKMQ (reference sequence). This CDR3 is built from 16 residues. Trimming took 0 bases from V and 4 from J, leaving 16 bases between them. For the CDR3, the DNA is TGTGCCAGCAGCTTAGGCCTAGACGGCAACAAATACGAGCAGTACTTC. Translated: CASSLGLDGNKYEQYF.

This chain connects TRBV9 to TRBJ2-3, with TRBD2 matching 11 bases. Looked up from germline, CDR1 is SGDLS and CDR2 is YYNGEE. V dropped 0 bases and J dropped 6; count of bases not matched to a gene: 9. CDR3 length: 17 amino acids. CDR3 region: CASSVDASGGPVDTQYF. CDR3 in DNA: TGTGCCAGCAGCGTAGATGCTAGCGGGGGGCCTGTGGATACGCAGTATTTT.

The CDR3 spells CASSYRAGGPGEQYF. CDR3 nucleotide sequence: TGTGCCAGCAGTTACAGGGCGGGAGGGCCGGGCGAGCAGTACTTC. This sequence joins TRBV6-5 and TRBJ2-7; 9 bases map to TRBD2. Per the germline V gene, CDR1 is MNHEY and CDR2 is SVGAGI. V was pared by 2 bases and J by 6 bases, with 8 bases of the junction left unmatched. There are 15 residues in the CDR3.

This chain joins TRBV5-1 and TRBJ2-7; 11 nucleotides line up with TRBD1. The CDR3 extends over 14 amino acids. Looked up from germline, CDR1 is SGHRS and CDR2 is YFSETQ. V dropped 5 bases and J dropped 2; count of bases not matched to a gene: 3. The CDR3, as DNA: TGCGCCAGCAGGAGGGGACAGGGGGCCTACGAGCAGTACTTC. Translation: CASRRGQGAYEQYF.

The CDR3 here is CASSLDRASSYNEQFF. CDR3 sequence (DNA): TGTGCCAGCAGCTTAGACAGGGCGTCGTCCTACAATGAGCAGTTCTTC. This chain joins TRBV7-2 and TRBJ2-1; D possibly corresponds to TRBD1 (6 bases). Trimming left V 1 base short and J 1 base short, with 11 bases between. The CDR3 length is 16 residues. The V gene's germline CDR1 is SGHTA and CDR2 FQGNSA.

The chain employs TRBV6-5 and TRBJ2-7; possible D gene TRBD2, 5 bases. Trimming took 10 bases from V and 3 from J, leaving 19 bases between them. Germline lookup yields CDR1 MNHEY and CDR2 SVGAGI. The CDR3 is 14 residues long. CDR3 region: CAMKRDDSLYEQYF. Here the CDR3 DNA reads TGTGCCATGAAGAGGGATGACTCCCTCTACGAGCAGTACTTC.

This sequence joins TRBV5-4 and TRBJ2-3, with D perhaps matching TRBD1 (5 bases). Germline V CDR1 and CDR2: SGHNT, YYREEE (reference sequence). This CDR3 has 16 residues. The V gene lost 4 bases and the J gene lost 3 bases, with 18 bases spanning the gap. DNA of the CDR3: TGTGCCAGCAGCGCAGCCAAGGACATATTTACAGATACGCAGTATTTT. It codes for CASSAAKDIFTDTQYF. The entire variable domain, with the rest obtained from reference TRBV5-4 and TRBJ2-3, is as follows: ETGVTQSPTHLIKTRGQQVTLRCSSQSGHNTVSWYQQALGQGPQFIFQYYREEENGRGNFPPRFSGLQFPNYSSELNVNALELDDSALYLCASSAAKDIFTDTQYFGPGTRLTVL.

The J gene is TRBJ1-1, the V gene TRBV19; the match to TRBD1 covers 7 bases. The CDR3 runs to 15 residues. After removal of 3 bases from V and 10 bases from J, the junction contained 14 bases not matched to a gene. Germline values: CDR1 LNHDA, CDR2 SQIVND (reference sequence). Written as DNA, the CDR3 is TGTGCCAGTAGTATGCTGACAGGGTTCCGCACTACAGCTTTCTTT. This translates into CASSMLTGFRTTAFF.

V usage is TRBV28 and J usage is TRBJ2-7; 7 bases match TRBD1. This CDR3 has 13 residues. The trim removed 4 bases at V and 3 bases at J, leaving 3 bases unmatched. CDR1 is MDHEN and CDR2 is SYDVKM in the germline V gene. CDR3 nucleotide sequence: TGTGCCAGCAGTTCCGGGACAGACTACGAGCAGTACTTC. It yields the protein CASSSGTDYEQYF.

Worth noting for this clone: The same CDR3 also results from other DNA sequences found in this sample. The chain employs TRBV30 and TRBJ1-1; D is unclear. Trimming removed 3 bases at V and 2 bases at J, with 10 bases between. Germline-derived CDR1 and CDR2 are GTSNPN and SVGIG (reference sequence). There are 13 residues in the CDR3. CDR3 nucleotide sequence: TGTGCCTGGAGCCTCGGGGTAAACACTGAAGCTTTCTTT. This translates into CAWSLGVNTEAFF.

CDR3 nucleotide sequence: TGTGCCGCGTCCCTCCGGGAGACCCAGTACTTC. It translates to CAASLRETQYF. The chain is built from TRBV5-8 and TRBJ2-5; no reliable D call. Trimming cost V 10 bases and J 5 bases, with 12 bases left between them. Germline V CDR1 and CDR2: SGHTS, YDEGEE. The CDR3 runs 11 residues.

V usage is TRBV2 and J usage is TRBJ2-1; 8 bases are shared with TRBD2. Germline V gene sequence: CDR1 SNHLY, CDR2 FYNNEI. The CDR3 extends over 14 amino acids. Losses at the gene ends were 2 bases for V and 5 bases for J; bases not matched to a gene: 2. The CDR3 spells CASSEQAGDNEQFF. The CDR3 region has the DNA TGTGCCAGCAGTGAACAAGCGGGGGACAATGAGCAGTTCTTC.

The count of this clone is one. The V call is TRBV27, the J call TRBJ1-1; TRBD1 might be the D (5 bases). Germline assignment: CDR1 MNHEY and CDR2 SMNVEV (reference sequence). There are 18 residues in the CDR3. Trimming left V 8 bases short and J 5 bases short, with 30 bases between. As DNA, the CDR3 is TGTGCCAGCCGCTCTGTACTTAGAAGGCAGGCCAAGGGGACTGAAGCTTTCTTT. It specifies CASRSVLRRQAKGTEAFF.

This chain links TRBV5-1 with TRBJ2-7; D call uncertain. Per the germline V gene, CDR1 is SGHRS and CDR2 is YFSETQ. V dropped 5 bases and J dropped 2 bases, with 14 bases sitting between them. The CDR3 has 14 residues. CDR3 sequence: CASSYDTSTYEQYF. In DNA, the CDR3 is TGCGCCAGCAGTTACGACACCTCCACCTACGAGCAGTACTTC.

This chain uses TRBV5-8 with TRBJ2-7, with a possible D match to TRBD1 (5 bases). Germline assignment: CDR1 SGHTS and CDR2 YDEGEE. This CDR3 is 15 amino acids long. Trimming stripped 0 bases from V and 6 bases from J, with 16 bases between. The CDR3 DNA follows: TGTGCCAGCAGCTTGGAGAGTCGCAGGGCAGGCGAGCAGTACTTC. Translated: CASSLESRRAGEQYF. Full variable domain (missing parts from reference TRBV5-8 and TRBJ2-7): EAGVTQSPTHLIKTRGQQATLRCSPISGHTSVYWYQQALGLGLQFLLWYDEGEERNRGNFPPRFSGRQFPNYSSELNVNALELEDSALYLCASSLESRRAGEQYFGPGTRLTVT.